This T cell receptor beta chain was observed in a study of cytomegalovirus exposure and HLA in healthy donors. Study as a whole: Researchers found that roughly 81% of 350 to 500 genotyped donors fell within the Caucasian-associated ancestry cluster.

General study points: Segments of the TCR beta V type were, in most cases, productive about 90% or about 30% of the time in an earlier analysis. Specificity of a few CMV-associated chains for CMV antigens was verified in vitro.

About this clone itself: Its cognate antigen is unknown.

Use of 60 Vbeta and 13 Jbeta primers characterized the PCR. The data were produced by immunoSEQ multiplex PCR, yet TCRdb's version contains in-frame clones alone and is incomplete. The profile shows approximately 280,000 clones, around 90% of them singletons. The source is a woman aged 18 to 35 in good health and CMV-seronegative. The sequencing input was PBMCs.

The DNA for the CDR3 is TGTGCCAGCAGCTTAACGGGACACCTGAGGGAGACCCAGTACTTC. Protein: CASSLTGHLRETQYF. The rearrangement joins TRBV11-2 to TRBJ2-5; D may be TRBD1 (6 bases). Germline-derived CDR1 and CDR2 are SGHAT and FQNNGV. CDR3 length: 15 amino acids. Trimming removed 2 bases at V and 5 bases at J, with 15 bases between.